Below are 8 T cell receptor beta chains sequenced from a single sample in a study of cytomegalovirus exposure and HLA in healthy donors. 60 Vbeta and 13 Jbeta primers were used in PCR. Only in-frame clones appear in the TCRdb table, and some are missing; sequencing was by immunoSEQ multiplex PCR. This table has roughly 220,000 clones, around four fifths appearing once. Sequencing was done on a sample of PBMCs. These receptors all stem from a man aged 45-65 years in good health and CMV-seronegative.

In this sample, this clone turned up many times. The chain links TRBV11-2 to TRBJ2-3; D might be TRBD2 (5 bases). CDR1 SGHAT and CDR2 FQNNGV come from the germline V gene. The CDR3 has 13 amino acids. The germline V and J ends were trimmed by 0 bases and 4 bases, with 5 bases remaining between them. The CDR3 sequence: CASSLERADTQYF. CDR3 DNA: TGTGCCAGCAGCTTAGAGAGGGCAGATACGCAGTATTTT.

The chain has TRBV30 and TRBJ2-3; 8 bases are shared with TRBD2. Germline V gene sequence: CDR1 GTSNPN, CDR2 SVGIG (reference sequence). The CDR3 spans 15 residues. V shed 7 bases and J 0 bases; nucleotides not matched to a gene: 9. The CDR3 spells CASSWASGSTDTQYF. Written as DNA, the CDR3 is TGTGCCTCCTCTTGGGCTAGCGGGAGCACAGATACGCAGTATTTT.

The chain combines TRBV5-4 with TRBJ2-3; 12 bases are a match to TRBD2. After removal of 1 base from V and 9 bases from J, the junction contained 3 bases not matched to a gene. This CDR3 comprises 14 residues. CDR1 is SGHNT, CDR2 YYREEE, per germline (reference sequence). For the CDR3, the DNA is TGTGCCAGCAGCTTGATGACTAGCGGGGGCACGCAGTATTTT. It specifies CASSLMTSGGTQYF. Looking up the rest from reference TRBV5-4 and TRBJ2-3 gives the full variable domain: ETGVTQSPTHLIKTRGQQVTLRCSSQSGHNTVSWYQQALGQGPQFIFQYYREEENGRGNFPPRFSGLQFPNYSSELNVNALELDDSALYLCASSLMTSGGTQYFGPGTRLTVL.

The chain employs TRBV5-4 and TRBJ2-3, with 12 bases identical to TRBD1. V lost 4 bases, J lost 7 bases, and 7 bases stayed unmatched. The germline V gene encodes CDR1 SGHNT and CDR2 YYREEE (reference sequence). This CDR3 contains 15 residues. CDR3 nucleotides: TGTGCCAGCAGCCTTCCGGGACAGGGGGCATATACGCAGTATTTT. It is translated as CASSLPGQGAYTQYF.

This sequence joins TRBV5-1 and TRBJ2-1; 9 nucleotides align to TRBD1. The CDR3 has 13 amino acids. The junction had 4 bases not matched to a gene; V was cut back by 4 bases and J by 8 bases. Germline CDR1 is SGHRS and CDR2 is YFSETQ. Here the CDR3 DNA reads TGCGCCAGCAGCCGGGACAGGGTGGATGAGCAGTTCTTC. It specifies CASSRDRVDEQFF.

The chain links TRBV5-1 to TRBJ2-1, with a possible D match to TRBD1 (6 bases). The V gene lost 0 bases and the J gene lost 12 bases, with 19 bases spanning the gap. The CDR3 consists of 15 residues. Germline CDR1 SGHRS, CDR2 YFSETQ. The CDR3 DNA sequence: TGCGCCAGCAGCTTGGATACAGGGACCGCGTTAGGGCAGTTCTTC. Translation: CASSLDTGTALGQFF.

This chain links TRBV7-2 with TRBJ2-2; 9 nucleotides line up with TRBD2. Losses at the gene ends were 3 bases for V and 1 base for J; bases not matched to a gene: 6. There are 17 residues in the CDR3. The germline V gene has CDR1 SGHTA and CDR2 FQGNSA. In DNA form, the CDR3 reads TGTGCCAGCAGCTTCCCGACTAGCGGCCGGAACACCGGGGAGCTGTTTTTT. Translation gives CASSFPTSGRNTGELFF.

The rearrangement joins TRBV7-2 to TRBJ1-1; 9 bases agree with TRBD1. J was trimmed by 1 base and V by 3 bases; bases with no gene match: 0. The CDR3 sequence is 14 residues long. In germline, CDR1 is SGHTA, CDR2 FQGNSA. The CDR3 spells CASSLGQGNTEAFF. Written as DNA, the CDR3 is TGTGCCAGCAGCTTGGGACAGGGGAACACTGAAGCTTTCTTT.